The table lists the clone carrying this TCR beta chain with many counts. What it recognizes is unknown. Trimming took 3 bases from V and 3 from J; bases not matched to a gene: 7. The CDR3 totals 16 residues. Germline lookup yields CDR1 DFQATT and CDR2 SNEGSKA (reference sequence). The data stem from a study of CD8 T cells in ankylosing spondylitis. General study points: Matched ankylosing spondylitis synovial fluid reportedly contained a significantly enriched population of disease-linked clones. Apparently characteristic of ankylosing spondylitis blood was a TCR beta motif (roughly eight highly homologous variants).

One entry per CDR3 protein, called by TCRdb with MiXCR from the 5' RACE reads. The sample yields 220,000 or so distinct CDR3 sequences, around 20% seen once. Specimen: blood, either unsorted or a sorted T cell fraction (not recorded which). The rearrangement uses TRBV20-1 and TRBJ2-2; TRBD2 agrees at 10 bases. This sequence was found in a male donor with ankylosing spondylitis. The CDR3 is CSARVWTSGDTGELFF. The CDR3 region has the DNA TGCAGTGCTAGGGTTTGGACTAGCGGTGACACCGGGGAGCTGTTTTTT.